These 4 T cell receptor beta chains originate from one sample sequenced in a study of blood T cells in healthy people across ages. Alongside a J-beta primer mix, a sample-barcoded 5' primer served in a second PCR lasting about 7 to 11 cycles. TCRdb reprocessed the 5' RACE reads with MiXCR, giving one entry per CDR3 protein. The table shows about 630,000 distinct CDR3 sequences, with 20% to 25% occurring only once. Sequencing was done on a sample of blood. These receptor sequences come from a man between 65 and 85 years old in good health.

The V gene is TRBV24-1, the J gene TRBJ2-5; 7 bases are shared with TRBD1. The CDR3 extends over 15 amino acids. Losses at the gene ends were 4 bases for V and 3 bases for J; bases not matched to a gene: 7. The germline gives CDR1 KGHDR, CDR2 SFDVKD. CDR3 in amino acids: CATSDLGQVEETQYF. As DNA, the CDR3 is TGTGCCACCAGTGACCTCGGACAGGTGGAAGAGACCCAGTACTTC.

This clonotype was observed a few times. The J gene is TRBJ2-3, the V gene TRBV5-1; 7 positions agree with TRBD2. J gave up 2 bases and V 0 bases, and 6 bases lay outside the gene matches. The length of the CDR3 is 16 residues. The germline gives CDR1 SGHRS, CDR2 YFSETQ. Here the CDR3 DNA reads TGCGCCAGCAGCTTGGCTCCGCGGGGGATCACAGATACGCAGTATTTT. Translated, it gives CASSLAPRGITDTQYF.

The rearrangement uses TRBV20-1 and TRBJ2-1; 7 nucleotides align to TRBD2. The CDR3 loop spans 14 amino acids. Germline CDR1 DFQATT, CDR2 SNEGSKA (reference sequence). V shed 3 bases, J shed 8 bases, and the junction held 10 bases outside the gene matches. CDR3 nucleotides: TGCAGTGCTAGGGCTAGCGGCCTCGGATATGAGCAGTTCTTC. As protein: CSARASGLGYEQFF.

As for this clonotype: A much larger clone is a single base away; this may be a read error. This CDR3 is missing its conserved last phenylalanine or tryptophan, likely due to a read error. The V gene is TRBV12-3 or TRBV12-4, the J gene TRBJ2-5; D is unresolved. This CDR3 is built from 13 residues. The CDR3 nucleotides read TGCGCCAGCAGTTTTAAGGGCCAAGAGACCCAGTACTTA. Amino acids: CASSFKGQETQYL.